Listed here is a single TCR beta chain. This record comes from a study of cytomegalovirus exposure and HLA in healthy donors. Trimming pared 6 bases from V and 0 bases from J, leaving 12 bases between. CDR3 length: 15 residues. Looked up from germline, CDR1 is MNHEY and CDR2 is SVGAGI. The PCR was carried out with 60 Vbeta primers and 13 Jbeta primers. Method: immunoSEQ multiplex PCR; TCRdb's copy keeps in-frame clones and lacks some. The table includes about 180,000 clones, around 80% detected once. Sequencing was performed on PBMCs. This chain links TRBV6-5 with TRBJ1-5; the D gene is possibly TRBD1 (6 bases). This receptor was obtained from a girl between 10 and 17 years old in good health and CMV-seropositive. The CDR3 nucleotides are TGTGCCAGCAGAGAGCAGGGGTCTAGCAATCAGCCCCAGCATTTT. It translates to CASREQGSSNQPQHF.